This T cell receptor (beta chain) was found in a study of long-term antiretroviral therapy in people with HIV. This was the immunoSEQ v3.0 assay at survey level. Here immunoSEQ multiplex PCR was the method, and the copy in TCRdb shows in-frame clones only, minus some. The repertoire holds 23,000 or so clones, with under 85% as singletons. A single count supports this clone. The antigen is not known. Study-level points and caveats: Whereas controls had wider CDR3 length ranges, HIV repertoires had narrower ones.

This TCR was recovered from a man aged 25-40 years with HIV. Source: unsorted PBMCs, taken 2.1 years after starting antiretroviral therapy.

CDR3 sequence reads: CASSLEGVLDYGYTF. As DNA, the CDR3 is TGCGCCAGCAGCCTGGAGGGGGTTCTTGACTATGGCTACACCTTC. This chain connects TRBV5-1 to TRBJ1-2; D may be TRBD1 (6 bases). Trimming took off 4 bases at V and 3 bases at J, with 16 bases between the two ends. CDR1 and CDR2 (germline): SGHRS, YFSETQ. CDR3 size: 15 residues.